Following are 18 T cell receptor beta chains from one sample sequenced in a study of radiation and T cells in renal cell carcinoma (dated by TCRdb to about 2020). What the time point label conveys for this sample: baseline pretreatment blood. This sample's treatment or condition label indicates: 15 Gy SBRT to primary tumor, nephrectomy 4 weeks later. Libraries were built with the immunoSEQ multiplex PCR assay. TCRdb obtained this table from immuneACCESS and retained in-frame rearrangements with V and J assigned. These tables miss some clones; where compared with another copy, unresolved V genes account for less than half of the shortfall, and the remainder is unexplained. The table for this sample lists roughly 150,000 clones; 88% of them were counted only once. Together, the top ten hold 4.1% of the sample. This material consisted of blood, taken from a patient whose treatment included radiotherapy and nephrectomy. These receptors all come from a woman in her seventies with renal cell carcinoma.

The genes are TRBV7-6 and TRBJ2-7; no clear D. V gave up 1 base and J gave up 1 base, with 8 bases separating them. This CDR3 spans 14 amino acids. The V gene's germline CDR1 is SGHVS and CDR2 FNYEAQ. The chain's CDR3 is CASSLGPASYEQYF. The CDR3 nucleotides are TGTGCCAGCAGCTTAGGACCGGCGTCCTACGAGCAGTACTTC. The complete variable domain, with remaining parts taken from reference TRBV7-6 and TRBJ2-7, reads GAGVSQSPRYKVTKRGQDVALRCDPISGHVSLYWYRQALGQGPEFLTYFNYEAQQDKSGLPNDRFSAERPEGSISTLTIQRTEQRDSAMYRCASSLGPASYEQYFGPGTRLTVT.

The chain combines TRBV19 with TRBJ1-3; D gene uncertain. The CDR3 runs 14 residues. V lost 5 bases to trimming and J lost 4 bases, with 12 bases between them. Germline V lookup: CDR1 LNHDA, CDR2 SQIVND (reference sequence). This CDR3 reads CASSLNLRGNTIYF. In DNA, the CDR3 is TGTGCCAGTAGTCTCAATCTTCGAGGAAACACCATATATTTT.

The CDR3 region is CASSQDTSDAYGYTF. In nucleotides, the CDR3 is TGTGCCAGCAGCCAAGATACAAGTGACGCTTATGGCTACACCTTC. The chain combines TRBV14 with TRBJ1-2; D remains ambiguous. Germline loops: CDR1 SGHDN, CDR2 FVKESK. V was pared by 0 bases and J by 5 bases, with 13 bases between. The CDR3 runs to 15 residues.

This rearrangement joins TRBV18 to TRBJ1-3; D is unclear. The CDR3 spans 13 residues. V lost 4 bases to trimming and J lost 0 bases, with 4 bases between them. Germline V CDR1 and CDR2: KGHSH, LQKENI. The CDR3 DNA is TGTGCCAGCTCACAAATCTCTGGAAACACCATATATTTT. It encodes CASSQISGNTIYF.

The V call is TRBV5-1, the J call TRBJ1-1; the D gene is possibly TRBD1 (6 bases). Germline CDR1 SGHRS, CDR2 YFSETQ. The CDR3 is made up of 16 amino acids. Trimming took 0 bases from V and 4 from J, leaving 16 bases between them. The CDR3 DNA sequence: TGCGCCAGCAGCTTGGGCCTGGGGAGGGGGAGCACTGAAGCTTTCTTT. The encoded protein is CASSLGLGRGSTEAFF. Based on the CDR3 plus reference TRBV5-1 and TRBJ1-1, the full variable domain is KAGVTQTPRYLIKTRGQQVTLSCSPISGHRSVSWYQQTPGQGLQFLFEYFSETQRNKGNFPGRFSGRQFSNSRSEMNVSTLELGDSALYLCASSLGLGRGSTEAFFGQGTRLTVV.

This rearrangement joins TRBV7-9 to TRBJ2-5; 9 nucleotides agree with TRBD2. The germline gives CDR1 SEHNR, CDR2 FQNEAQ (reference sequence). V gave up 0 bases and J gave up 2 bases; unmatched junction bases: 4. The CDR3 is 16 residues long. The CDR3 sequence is CASSLAGTSRQETQYF. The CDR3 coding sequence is TGTGCCAGCAGCTTAGCGGGGACTAGCAGGCAAGAGACCCAGTACTTC. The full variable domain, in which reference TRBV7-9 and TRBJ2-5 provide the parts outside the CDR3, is DTGVSQNPRHKITKRGQNVTFRCDPISEHNRLYWYRQTLGQGPEFLTYFQNEAQLEKSRLLSDRFSAERPKGSFSTLEIQRTEQGDSAMYLCASSLAGTSRQETQYFGPGTRLLVL.

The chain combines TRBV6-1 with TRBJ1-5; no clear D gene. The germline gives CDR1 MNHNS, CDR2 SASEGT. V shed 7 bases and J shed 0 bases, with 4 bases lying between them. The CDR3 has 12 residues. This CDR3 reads CASMYSNQPQHF. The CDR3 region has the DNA TGTGCCAGCATGTATAGCAATCAGCCCCAGCATTTT.

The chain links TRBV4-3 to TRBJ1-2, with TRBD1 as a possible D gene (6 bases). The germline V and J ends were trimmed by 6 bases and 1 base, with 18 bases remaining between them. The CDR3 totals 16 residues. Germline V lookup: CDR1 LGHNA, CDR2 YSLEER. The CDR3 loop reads CASRVATTGDNYGYTF. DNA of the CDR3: TGCGCCAGCAGAGTAGCCACGACAGGTGATAACTATGGCTACACCTTC.

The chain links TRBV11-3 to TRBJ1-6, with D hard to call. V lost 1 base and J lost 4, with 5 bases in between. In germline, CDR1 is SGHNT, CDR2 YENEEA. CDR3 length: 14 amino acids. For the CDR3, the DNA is TGTGCCAGCAGCTTAGGCACATATAATTCACCCCTCCACTTT. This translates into CASSLGTYNSPLHF.

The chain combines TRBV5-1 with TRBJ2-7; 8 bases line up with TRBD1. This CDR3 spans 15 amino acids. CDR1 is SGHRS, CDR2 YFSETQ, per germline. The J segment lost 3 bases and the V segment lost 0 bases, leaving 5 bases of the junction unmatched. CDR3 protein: CASSLEQGVIYEQYF. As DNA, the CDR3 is TGCGCCAGCAGCTTGGAACAGGGGGTAATCTACGAGCAGTACTTC.

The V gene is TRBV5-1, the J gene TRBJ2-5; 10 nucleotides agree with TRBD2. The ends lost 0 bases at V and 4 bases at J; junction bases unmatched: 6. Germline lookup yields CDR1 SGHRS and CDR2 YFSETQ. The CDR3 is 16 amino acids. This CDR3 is CASSLGVVAGGETQYF. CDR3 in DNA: TGCGCCAGCAGCTTGGGAGTCGTAGCGGGGGGAGAGACCCAGTACTTC.

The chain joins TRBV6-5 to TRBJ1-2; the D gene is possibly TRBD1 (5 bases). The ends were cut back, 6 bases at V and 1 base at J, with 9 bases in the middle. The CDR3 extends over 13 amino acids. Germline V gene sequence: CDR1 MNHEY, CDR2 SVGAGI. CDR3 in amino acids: CASSRRDNYGYTF. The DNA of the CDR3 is TGTGCCAGCAGCCGCAGGGATAACTATGGCTACACCTTC.

The CDR3 DNA is TGTGCCAGCAGACGGGACAGGGGGCTGGGGTATGGCTACACCTTC. This gives the protein CASRRDRGLGYGYTF. The rearrangement links TRBV27 to TRBJ1-2; 12 bases are a match to TRBD1. The CDR3 length is 15 residues. The trim removed 6 bases at V and 5 bases at J, leaving 7 bases unmatched. Germline V gene sequence: CDR1 MNHEY, CDR2 SMNVEV (reference sequence).

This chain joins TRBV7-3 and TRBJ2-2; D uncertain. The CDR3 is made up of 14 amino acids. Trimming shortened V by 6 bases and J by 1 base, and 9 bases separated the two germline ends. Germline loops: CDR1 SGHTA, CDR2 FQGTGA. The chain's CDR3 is CASRKGRNTGELFF. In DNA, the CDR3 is TGTGCCAGCAGAAAAGGCAGGAACACCGGGGAGCTGTTTTTT.

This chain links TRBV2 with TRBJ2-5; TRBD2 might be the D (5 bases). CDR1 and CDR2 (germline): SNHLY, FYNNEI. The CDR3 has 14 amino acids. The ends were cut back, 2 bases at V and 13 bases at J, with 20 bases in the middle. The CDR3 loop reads CASSEKVVADLTYF. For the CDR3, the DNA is TGTGCCAGCAGTGAAAAAGTCGTGGCGGACTTAACGTACTTC. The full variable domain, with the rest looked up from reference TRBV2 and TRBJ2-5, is EPEVTQTPSHQVTQMGQEVILRCVPISNHLYFYWYRQILGQKVEFLVSFYNNEISEKSEIFDDQFSVERPDGSNFTLKIRSTKLEDSAMYFCASSEKVVADLTYFGPGTRLLVL.

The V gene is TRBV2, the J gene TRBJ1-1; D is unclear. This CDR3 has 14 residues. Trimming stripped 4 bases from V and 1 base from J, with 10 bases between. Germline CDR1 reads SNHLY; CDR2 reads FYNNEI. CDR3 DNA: TGTGCCAGCAGTGGATTCAGGAGGAACACTGAAGCTTTCTTT. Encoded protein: CASSGFRRNTEAFF.

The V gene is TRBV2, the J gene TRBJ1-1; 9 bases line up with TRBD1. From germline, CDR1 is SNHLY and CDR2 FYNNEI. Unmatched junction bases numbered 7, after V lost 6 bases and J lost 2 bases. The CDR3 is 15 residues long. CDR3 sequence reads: CASRPGTGFNTEAFF. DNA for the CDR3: TGTGCCAGCAGGCCCGGGACAGGGTTCAACACTGAAGCTTTCTTT.

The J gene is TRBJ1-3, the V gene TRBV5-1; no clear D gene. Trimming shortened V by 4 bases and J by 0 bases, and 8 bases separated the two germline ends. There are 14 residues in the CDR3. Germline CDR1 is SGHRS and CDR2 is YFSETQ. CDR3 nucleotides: TGCGCCAGCAGCCCGGCCAACTCTGGAAACACCATATATTTT. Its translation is CASSPANSGNTIYF.